This T cell receptor (beta chain) was found in a study of cytomegalovirus exposure and HLA in healthy donors. Study information: The same platform was used for the roughly 110 validation repertoires as for the approximately 730 first-cohort repertoires, as reported in a later analysis.

Germline V gene data show CDR1 as SNHLY and CDR2 as FYNNEI. The CDR3 runs 14 residues. V was pared by 6 bases and J by 1 base, with 12 bases between. Regarding this clone: Antigen unknown.

Study findings and constraints: Cytomegalovirus-associated status was assigned to some 160 TCR beta chains. First-cohort TCR clusters were later found to tend to co-occur in the roughly 130 validation repertoires. Most sequenced TCRs were rare (though some public TCRs occurred in many donors).

Generated by immunoSEQ multiplex PCR, the TCRdb table keeps only in-frame clones and is missing some. Among about 140,000 clones listed, roughly 90% were seen once. The sequence was obtained from a man younger than 30 in good health and CMV-seropositive. Source material: PBMCs. V and J are TRBV2 and TRBJ1-1, with D perhaps matching TRBD1 (5 bases). CDR3 bases: TGTGCCAGCAGACCGGGACTGTCGAACACTGAAGCTTTCTTT. Translating it yields CASRPGLSNTEAFF.